The source of this T cell receptor (beta chain) is a study of patients and donors after allogeneic stem cell transplantation. This clonotype was counted only a few times. The germline V gene has CDR1 GTSNPN and CDR2 SVGIG (reference sequence). The trim removed 0 bases at V and 6 bases at J, leaving 7 bases unmatched. This CDR3 is 14 amino acids long. In TCRdb, the RT-PCR reads were re-called with MiXCR into one record per CDR3 protein. The table records fewer than 500,000 distinct CDR3 sequences, approximately 16% of them present only once. This clonotype was sampled from a human donor who was either an allogeneic HSCT recipient or a stem cell or donor lymphocyte infusion donor (not recorded which). It is not recorded whose cells these are; they may come from a transplant donor. V is TRBV30 and J is TRBJ2-5; TRBD2 matches 7 bases. Sequencing was carried out using blood, either unsorted or a sorted T cell fraction (not recorded which). The CDR3 DNA follows: TGTGCCTGGAGTGTTGGGCGGGGGAGACAGACCCAGTACTTC. Its translation is CAWSVGRGRQTQYF.